Listed here are 30 T cell receptor beta chains from one sample, sequenced in a study of blood T cell repertoires in COVID-19. TCRdb's copy holds only in-frame clones and misses some; the assay was immunoSEQ multiplex PCR. This table holds 250,000 to 350,000 clones, approximately 88% found once. Sequencing input: PBMCs or T cells enriched from blood (not recorded which). These receptors were taken from a woman between 40 and 55 years old who had recovered from COVID-19.

The chain couples TRBV24-1 to TRBJ2-1; D is possibly TRBD2 (6 bases). The germline V gene encodes CDR1 KGHDR and CDR2 SFDVKD. Trimming took 5 bases from V and 4 from J, leaving 20 bases between them. The CDR3 extends over 17 amino acids. In nucleotides, the CDR3 is TGTGCCACCAGTGCTTTTACGGGAGCCCCCGATTACAATGAGCAGTTCTTC. Protein: CATSAFTGAPDYNEQFF.

The chain joins TRBV5-1 to TRBJ2-7; TRBD1 aligns across 9 bases. In germline, CDR1 is SGHRS, CDR2 YFSETQ. The V segment lost 0 bases and the J segment 1 base; nucleotides outside the gene matches: 2. The CDR3 is made up of 15 amino acids. The CDR3 loop is CASSLGTGASYEQYF. Written as DNA, the CDR3 is TGCGCCAGCAGCTTGGGGACAGGGGCGTCCTACGAGCAGTACTTC.

The genes are TRBV3-1 (or the pseudogene TRBV3-2) and TRBJ1-1; 7 bases are shared with TRBD1. CDR1 and CDR2 (germline): LGHDT, YNNKEL (reference sequence). The length of the CDR3 is 15 residues. V shed 0 bases and J 7 bases; nucleotides not matched to a gene: 8. The CDR3 DNA sequence: TGTGCCAGCAGCCAAGATAGCTGGCAGGGGGGTGAAGCTTTCTTT. It yields the protein CASSQDSWQGGEAFF.

The V and J genes are TRBV7-2 and TRBJ1-6, with D perhaps matching TRBD1 (6 bases). The germline CDR1 and CDR2 sequences are SGHTA and FQGNSA. This CDR3 contains 17 residues. V shed 5 bases and J shed 4 bases, with 18 bases lying between them. The CDR3 loop reads CASSPEWGGTYNSPLHF. The DNA of the CDR3 is TGTGCCAGCAGCCCTGAGTGGGGGGGCACTTATAATTCACCCCTCCACTTT.

The genes are TRBV11-3 and TRBJ1-1; 8 nucleotides match TRBD1. V shed 8 bases and J 0 bases; nucleotides not matched to a gene: 17. The germline gives CDR1 SGHNT, CDR2 YENEEA. This CDR3 region has 18 residues. This chain's CDR3 is CASSSSGQGASMNTEAFF. The CDR3 DNA reads TGTGCCAGCTCGAGTTCGGGGCAGGGGGCTTCCATGAACACTGAAGCTTTCTTT. Based on the CDR3 plus reference TRBV11-3 and TRBJ1-1, the full variable domain is EAGVVQSPRYKIIEKKQPVAFWCNPISGHNTLYWYLQNLGQGPELLIRYENEEAVDDSQLPKDRFSAERLKGVDSTLKIQPAELGDSAVYLCASSSSGQGASMNTEAFFGQGTRLTVV.

This clone showed up just a few times. The chain's CDR3 is CASSLNSGNTDTQYF. CDR3 in DNA: TGTGCCAGCAGTTTAAATAGCGGAAACACAGATACGCAGTATTTT. The chain combines TRBV27 with TRBJ2-3; possibly TRBD2 for D (6 bases). The germline V gene has CDR1 MNHEY and CDR2 SMNVEV (reference sequence). Trimming removed 2 bases at V and 2 bases at J, with 11 bases between. CDR3 length equals 15 residues.

V usage is TRBV7-2 and J usage is TRBJ2-5, with D possibly being TRBD1 (5 bases). The CDR3 length is 16 residues. From germline, CDR1 is SGHTA and CDR2 FQGNSA. The germline V and J ends were trimmed by 5 bases and 5 bases, with 21 bases remaining between them. CDR3 protein: CASSLDIFTKGETQYF. For the CDR3, the DNA is TGTGCCAGCAGCCTTGACATTTTCACGAAGGGGGAGACCCAGTACTTC.

This clone was found once. The rearrangement links TRBV6-5 to TRBJ1-1; the match to TRBD1 covers 10 bases. V gave up 7 bases and J gave up 6 bases; unmatched junction bases: 8. Germline CDR1 reads MNHEY; CDR2 reads SVGAGI. CDR3 size: 14 residues. CDR3 sequence: CASTAGTGAAEAFF. The CDR3 nucleotides read TGTGCCAGCACTGCCGGGACAGGGGCCGCTGAAGCTTTCTTT.

This clone appeared a few times. This chain links TRBV11-2 with TRBJ2-7; a possible D gene is TRBD1 (7 bases). The CDR3 consists of 16 residues. V was cut by 6 bases and J by 0 bases, with 18 bases left in between. CDR1 is SGHAT, CDR2 FQNNGV, per germline. Written as DNA, the CDR3 is TGTGCCAGCAGGACCCGGGGGACAGAGAACTCCTACGAGCAGTACTTC. This sequence encodes CASRTRGTENSYEQYF.

The chain recombines TRBV6-5 with TRBJ2-2; 11 nucleotides match TRBD1. This CDR3 spans 15 amino acids. Germline V CDR1 and CDR2: MNHEY, SVGAGI. Trimming removed 7 bases from V and 4 bases from J; junction bases left unmatched: 5. For the CDR3, the DNA is TGTGCCAGCACACAGGACAGGGGGCGCACCGGGGAGCTGTTTTTT. Translating it yields CASTQDRGRTGELFF.

This clone was seen a single time. CDR3 sequence reads: CASSWTSMDEKLFF. CDR3 in DNA: TGTGCCAGCAGCTGGACATCTATGGATGAAAAACTGTTTTTT. The V gene is TRBV7-9, the J gene TRBJ1-4; D might be TRBD1 (5 bases). Germline values: CDR1 SEHNR, CDR2 FQNEAQ (reference sequence). Trimming took off 4 bases at V and 6 bases at J, with 12 bases between the two ends. This CDR3 contains 14 residues.

This chain connects TRBV15 to TRBJ1-4; TRBD1 aligns across 7 bases. This CDR3 is 16 amino acids long. From germline, CDR1 is LNHNV and CDR2 YYDKDF (reference sequence). The junction had 1 base not matched to a gene; V was cut back by 0 bases and J by 0 bases. CDR3 sequence reads: CATSRDGTATNEKLFF. CDR3 DNA sequence: TGTGCCACCAGCAGAGATGGGACAGCAACTAATGAAAAACTGTTTTTT.

V gene TRBV29-1 combines with J gene TRBJ2-7, with D perhaps matching TRBD2 (6 bases). CDR3 length: 16 amino acids. V was clipped by 0 bases and J by 9 bases, with 24 bases between them. Germline CDR1 and CDR2: SQVTM and ANQGSEA. CDR3 loop: CSVEDRQGRSGLGQYF. In DNA, the CDR3 is TGCAGCGTTGAAGACCGGCAGGGAAGAAGCGGGCTGGGGCAGTACTTC.

CDR3 coding DNA: TGTGCCAGCAGTTTGGGAGCTCTGCGGGGTAATTCACCCCTCCACTTT. Its protein is CASSLGALRGNSPLHF. This chain connects TRBV28 to TRBJ1-6; no definite D call. Trimming stripped 3 bases from V and 6 bases from J, with 15 bases between. This CDR3 comprises 16 residues. CDR1 is MDHEN, CDR2 SYDVKM, per germline.

The chain carries TRBV7-9 and TRBJ1-6, with a possible D match to TRBD1 (5 bases). The CDR3 totals 15 residues. The V end was cut by 1 base, the J end by 5 bases, with 9 bases between. Per germline, CDR1 SEHNR and CDR2 FQNEAQ (reference sequence). CDR3 nucleotide sequence: TGTGCCAGCAGCTTAGGGGGCAGCAATAATTCACCCCTCCACTTT. Translating it yields CASSLGGSNNSPLHF.

V usage is TRBV5-4 and J usage is TRBJ2-7, with D possibly being TRBD1 (5 bases). CDR1 SGHNT and CDR2 YYREEE come from the germline V gene (reference sequence). Trimming left V 0 bases short and J 3 bases short, with 13 bases between. There are 15 residues in the CDR3. CDR3 amino acids: CASSLGAGHGYEQYF. The CDR3 DNA follows: TGTGCCAGCAGCTTGGGGGCCGGACACGGCTACGAGCAGTACTTC.

The chain couples TRBV28 to TRBJ2-5; D might be TRBD2 (5 bases). The CDR3 consists of 18 residues. V lost 4 bases and J lost 1, with 22 bases in between. Germline V gives CDR1 MDHEN, CDR2 SYDVKM. The CDR3 DNA reads TGTGCCAGCAGTTCGACCGGGAAGCCCGGAGTAATCCAAGAGACCCAGTACTTC. Translation: CASSSTGKPGVIQETQYF.

The chain couples TRBV7-2 to TRBJ1-1; TRBD1 aligns across 9 bases. The V and J ends lost 3 bases and 5 bases, in that order; junction bases with no gene match: 7. The CDR3 has 15 residues. The V gene's germline CDR1 is SGHTA and CDR2 FQGNSA. CDR3 sequence: CASSLDRGVRTEAFF. The CDR3 DNA reads as TGTGCCAGCAGCTTGGACAGGGGAGTCCGAACTGAAGCTTTCTTT.

V gene TRBV7-9 combines with J gene TRBJ1-4; D remains ambiguous. The V gene lost 3 bases and the J gene lost 4 bases, with 12 bases spanning the gap. This CDR3 has 15 residues. The germline CDR1 and CDR2 sequences are SEHNR and FQNEAQ (reference sequence). CDR3 residues: CASSFPAGGNEKLFF. The CDR3 DNA follows: TGTGCCAGCAGCTTCCCGGCAGGAGGTAATGAAAAACTGTTTTTT.

V usage is TRBV6-5 and J usage is TRBJ2-2; D not resolved. The germline V gene has CDR1 MNHEY and CDR2 SVGAGI. The ends were cut back, 2 bases at V and 2 bases at J, with 9 bases in the middle. This CDR3 has 15 amino acids. CDR3 loop: CASSYGPVNTGELFF. The CDR3, as DNA: TGTGCCAGCAGTTACGGCCCAGTAAACACCGGGGAGCTGTTTTTT.

This clone was seen once. Here the CDR3 DNA reads TGTGCCAGCACCAGAGACAGGACCAATCAGCCCCAGCATTTT. Translating gives CASTRDRTNQPQHF. The chain has TRBV28 and TRBJ1-5; the D gene is possibly TRBD1 (6 bases). The V and J ends lost 7 bases and 3 bases respectively, with 13 bases between them. CDR1 and CDR2 from the germline V gene are MDHEN and SYDVKM. This CDR3 contains 14 residues.

The genes are TRBV3-1 (or the pseudogene TRBV3-2) and TRBJ2-3; D is perhaps TRBD2 (6 bases). Trimming removed 0 bases from V and 2 bases from J, with 9 bases in between. CDR1 is LGHDT and CDR2 is YNNKEL in the germline V gene (reference sequence). The CDR3 is made up of 15 amino acids. The CDR3 sequence: CASSQEAGYTDTQYF. As DNA, the CDR3 is TGTGCCAGCAGCCAAGAGGCGGGATACACAGATACGCAGTATTTT.

The chain employs TRBV15 and TRBJ1-2, with a tentative D call TRBD1 (6 bases). V lost 1 base and J 2 bases, leaving 11 bases between the germline ends. This CDR3 comprises 15 residues. The V gene's germline CDR1 is LNHNV and CDR2 YYDKDF (reference sequence). CDR3 region: CATSRGSGVNYGYTF. DNA for the CDR3: TGTGCCACCAGCAGAGGCTCAGGGGTGAACTATGGCTACACCTTC.

V and J are TRBV7-2 and TRBJ2-7; tentative D call: TRBD2 (6 bases). CDR3 size: 12 residues. CDR1 is SGHTA, CDR2 FQGNSA, per germline. With 5 bases removed from V and 4 bases from J, the gap between germline ends came to 9 bases. CDR3 bases: TGTGCCAGCAGCCTTAGCGGATACGAGCAGTACTTC. Its translation is CASSLSGYEQYF.

The CDR3 loop reads CAWSAPGGGNQPQHF. The CDR3 DNA follows: TGTGCCTGGAGTGCCCCGGGGGGCGGCAATCAGCCCCAGCATTTT. This chain links TRBV30 with TRBJ1-5, with D tentatively TRBD1 (6 bases). Germline lookup yields CDR1 GTSNPN and CDR2 SVGIG (reference sequence). Trimming took 1 base from V and 2 from J, leaving 12 bases between them. The CDR3 totals 15 residues.

V and J are TRBV11-3 and TRBJ2-1, with TRBD2 matching over 13 bases. CDR1 and CDR2 (germline): SGHNT, YENEEA. J lost 8 bases, V lost 1 base, and 5 bases had no gene match. This CDR3 spans 16 amino acids. The CDR3 here is CASSLGGTSGEDEQFF. The CDR3 DNA is TGTGCCAGCAGCTTAGGGGGGACTAGCGGGGAGGATGAGCAGTTCTTC.

The chain has TRBV15 and TRBJ1-2; D not resolved. V was shortened by 4 bases and J by 2 bases, with 8 bases between the two germline ends. Germline V gene lookup returns CDR1 LNHNV and CDR2 YYDKDF (reference sequence). CDR3 length equals 13 residues. The CDR3 DNA sequence: TGTGCCACCAGCACCACAGAAAACTATGGCTACACCTTC. Protein product: CATSTTENYGYTF.

V gene TRBV6-1 combines with J gene TRBJ1-2, with D possibly matching TRBD1 (5 bases). Trimming took 2 bases from V and 0 from J, leaving 16 bases between them. The CDR3 is made up of 17 amino acids. Germline V gene data show CDR1 as MNHNS and CDR2 as SASEGT. CDR3 DNA sequence: TGTGCCAGCAGTGAAAGGGGCGGGAGTGGTGCTAACTATGGCTACACCTTC. It translates to CASSERGGSGANYGYTF.

This clone was counted once. J is TRBJ1-2 and V is TRBV5-4; D is perhaps TRBD1 (6 bases). V dropped 6 bases and J dropped 0 bases, with 15 bases sitting between them. Germline values: CDR1 SGHNT, CDR2 YYREEE (reference sequence). CDR3 size: 15 residues. CDR3 bases: TGTGCCAGCACCCGGGACACAGGTTCTAACTATGGCTACACCTTC. Translating gives CASTRDTGSNYGYTF.

V is TRBV7-9 and J is TRBJ1-4; D perhaps matches TRBD1 (6 bases). This CDR3 has 15 amino acids. Germline-derived CDR1 and CDR2 are SEHNR and FQNEAQ (reference sequence). Between the trimmed V and J ends, which lost 6 bases and 4 bases, there was a span of 15 bases. The CDR3 DNA reads as TGTGCCAGCAGTGTTGGAGGACAGCGTAATGAAAAACTGTTTTTT. Translation: CASSVGGQRNEKLFF.